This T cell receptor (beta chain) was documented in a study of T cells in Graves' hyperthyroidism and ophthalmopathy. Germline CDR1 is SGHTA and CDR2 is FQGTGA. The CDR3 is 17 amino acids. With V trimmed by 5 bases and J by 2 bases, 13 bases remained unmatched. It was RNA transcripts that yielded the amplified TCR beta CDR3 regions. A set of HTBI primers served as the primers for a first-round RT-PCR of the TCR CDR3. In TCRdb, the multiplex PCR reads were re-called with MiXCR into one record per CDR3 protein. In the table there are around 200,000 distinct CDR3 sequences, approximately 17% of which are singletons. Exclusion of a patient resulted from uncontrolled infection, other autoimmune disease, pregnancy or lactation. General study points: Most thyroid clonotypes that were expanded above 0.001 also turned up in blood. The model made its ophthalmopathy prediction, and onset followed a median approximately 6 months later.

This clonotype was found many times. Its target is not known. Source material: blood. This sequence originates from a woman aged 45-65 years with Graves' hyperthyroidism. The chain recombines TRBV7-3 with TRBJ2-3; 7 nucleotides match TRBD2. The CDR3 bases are TGTGCCAGCAGCCCCGTCCCCGCGGGAGCTGACACAGATACGCAGTATTTT. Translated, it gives CASSPVPAGADTDTQYF.